Listed here is a single T cell receptor beta chain. The data stem from a study of T cells in Graves' hyperthyroidism and ophthalmopathy. RNA transcripts gave rise to amplified TCR beta CDR3 regions. The TCR CDR3 was amplified in a first-round RT-PCR using the HTBI primer set. TCRdb reprocessed the multiplex PCR reads with MiXCR, giving one entry per CDR3 protein. The table has over 450,000 distinct CDR3 sequences, over 13% seen once. Trimming removed 0 bases from V and 0 bases from J, with 12 bases in between. CDR1 DFQATT and CDR2 SNEGSKA come from the germline V gene (reference sequence). This CDR3 has 16 amino acids. Hyperthyroidism had been newly diagnosed in patients aged 18 to 65, and its duration was under 2 months. Fresh peripheral blood, more than 8 ml of it, supplied the PBMCs.

The sequence was obtained from a woman aged 18-29 years with Graves' hyperthyroidism. The rearrangement joins TRBV20-1 to TRBJ2-1; no definite D call. The sequencing input was blood. The CDR3 spells CSAREFSSSSYNEQFF. In nucleotides, the CDR3 is TGCAGTGCTAGAGAATTCTCGTCCAGCTCCTACAATGAGCAGTTCTTC.